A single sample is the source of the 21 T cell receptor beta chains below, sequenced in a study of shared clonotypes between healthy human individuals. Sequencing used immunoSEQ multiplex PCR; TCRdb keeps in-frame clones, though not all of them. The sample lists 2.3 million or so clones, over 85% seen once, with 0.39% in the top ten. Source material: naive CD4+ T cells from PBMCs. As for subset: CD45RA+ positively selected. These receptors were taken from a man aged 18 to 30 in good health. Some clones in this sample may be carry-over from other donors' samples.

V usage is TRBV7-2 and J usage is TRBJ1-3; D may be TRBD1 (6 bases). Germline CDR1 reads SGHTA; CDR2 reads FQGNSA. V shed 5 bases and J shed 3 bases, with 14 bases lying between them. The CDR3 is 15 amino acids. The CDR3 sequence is CASSPVRGLGNTIYF. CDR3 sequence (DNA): TGTGCCAGCAGCCCGGTCAGGGGCCTTGGAAACACCATATATTTT.

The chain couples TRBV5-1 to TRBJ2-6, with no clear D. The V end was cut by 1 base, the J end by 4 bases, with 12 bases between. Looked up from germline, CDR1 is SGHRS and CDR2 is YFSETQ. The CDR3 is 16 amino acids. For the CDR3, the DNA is TGCGCCAGCAGCTTGCAAGGATATAGCGGGGCCAACGTCCTGACTTTC. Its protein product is CASSLQGYSGANVLTF.

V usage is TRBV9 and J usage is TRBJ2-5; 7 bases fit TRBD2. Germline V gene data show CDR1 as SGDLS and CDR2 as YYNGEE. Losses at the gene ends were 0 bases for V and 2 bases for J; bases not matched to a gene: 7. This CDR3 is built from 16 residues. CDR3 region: CASSVGAGEGQETQYF. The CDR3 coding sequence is TGTGCCAGCAGCGTAGGGGCGGGGGAAGGACAAGAGACCCAGTACTTC.

The CDR3 loop reads CASSLFRGNEQFF. The DNA for the CDR3 is TGTGCCAGCAGCTTATTTCGGGGCAATGAGCAGTTCTTC. This chain joins TRBV5-8 and TRBJ2-1; tentative D call: TRBD2 (5 bases). This CDR3 spans 13 amino acids. Between the trimmed V and J ends, which lost 2 bases and 6 bases, there was a span of 9 bases. Germline V gene sequence: CDR1 SGHTS, CDR2 YDEGEE.

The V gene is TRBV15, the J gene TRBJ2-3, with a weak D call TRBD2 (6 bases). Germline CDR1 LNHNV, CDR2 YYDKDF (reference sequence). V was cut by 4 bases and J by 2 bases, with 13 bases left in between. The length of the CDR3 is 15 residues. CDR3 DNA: TGTGCCACCAGCACATACAGGACTATCACAGATACGCAGTATTTT. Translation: CATSTYRTITDTQYF.

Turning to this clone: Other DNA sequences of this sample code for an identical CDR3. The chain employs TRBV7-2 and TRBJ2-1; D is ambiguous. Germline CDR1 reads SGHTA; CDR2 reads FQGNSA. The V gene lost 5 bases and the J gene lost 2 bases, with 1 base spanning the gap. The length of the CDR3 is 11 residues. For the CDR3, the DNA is TGTGCCAGCAGCCCCTACAATGAGCAGTTCTTC. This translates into CASSPYNEQFF.

The CDR3 coding sequence is TGTGCCAGCAGCTTACAACCCTCGGACGGCCCTTATGGCTACACCTTC. This gives the protein CASSLQPSDGPYGYTF. The chain carries TRBV7-3 and TRBJ1-2; no firm D call. The CDR3 covers 16 residues. V lost 2 bases and J 5 bases, leaving 18 bases between the germline ends. Germline CDR1 reads SGHTA; CDR2 reads FQGTGA. The variable domain in full, completed from reference TRBV7-3 and TRBJ1-2, reads GAGVSQTPSNKVTEKGKYVELRCDPISGHTALYWYRQSLGQGPEFLIYFQGTGAADDSGLPNDRFFAVRPEGSVSTLKIQRTERGDSAVYLCASSLQPSDGPYGYTFGSGTRLTVV.

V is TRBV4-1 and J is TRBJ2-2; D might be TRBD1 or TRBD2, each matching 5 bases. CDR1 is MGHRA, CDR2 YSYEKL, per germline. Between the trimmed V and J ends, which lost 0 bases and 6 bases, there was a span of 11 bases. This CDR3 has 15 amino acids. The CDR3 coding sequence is TGCGCCAGCAGCCAAGATCGGTGGGGGTCCGGGGAGCTGTTTTTT. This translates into CASSQDRWGSGELFF.

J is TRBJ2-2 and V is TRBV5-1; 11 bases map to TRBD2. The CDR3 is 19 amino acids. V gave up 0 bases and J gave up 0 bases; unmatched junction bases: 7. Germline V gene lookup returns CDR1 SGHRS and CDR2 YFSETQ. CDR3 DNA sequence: TGCGCCAGCAGCTTGGGGCGACTAGCGGGGCCCCCGAACACCGGGGAGCTGTTTTTT. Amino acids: CASSLGRLAGPPNTGELFF.

The CDR3 loop is CASSSRGLWNIQYF. The CDR3 region has the DNA TGTGCCAGCAGTTCGAGGGGGCTTTGGAACATTCAGTACTTC. The chain has TRBV7-2 and TRBJ2-4, with 7 bases matching TRBD1. Germline CDR1 and CDR2: SGHTA and FQGNSA. CDR3 size: 14 residues. J gave up 7 bases and V 6 bases, and 9 bases lay outside the gene matches. The entire variable domain, with the rest obtained from reference TRBV7-2 and TRBJ2-4, is as follows: GAGVSQSPSNKVTEKGKDVELRCDPISGHTALYWYRQSLGQGLEFLIYFQGNSAPDKSGLPSDRFSAERTGGSVSTLTIQRTQQEDSAVYLCASSSRGLWNIQYFGAGTRLSVL.

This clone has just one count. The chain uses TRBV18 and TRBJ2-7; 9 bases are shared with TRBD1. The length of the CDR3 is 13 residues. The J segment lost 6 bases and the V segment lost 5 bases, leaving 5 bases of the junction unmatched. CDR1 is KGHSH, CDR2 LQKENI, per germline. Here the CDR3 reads CASSTQGAGEQYF. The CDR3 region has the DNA TGTGCCAGCTCAACACAGGGGGCAGGCGAGCAGTACTTC. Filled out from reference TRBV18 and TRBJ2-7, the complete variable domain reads NAGVMQNPRHLVRRRGQEARLRCSPMKGHSHVYWYRQLPEEGLKFMVYLQKENIIDESGMPKERFSAEFPKEGPSILRIQQVVRGDSAAYFCASSTQGAGEQYFGPGTRLTVT.

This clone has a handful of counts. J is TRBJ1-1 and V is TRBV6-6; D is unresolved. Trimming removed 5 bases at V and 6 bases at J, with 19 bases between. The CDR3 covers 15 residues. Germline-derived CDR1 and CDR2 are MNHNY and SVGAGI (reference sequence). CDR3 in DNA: TGTGCCAGCAGTACGGACGTGAACCTGTTGCCTGAAGCTTTCTTT. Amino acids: CASSTDVNLLPEAFF.

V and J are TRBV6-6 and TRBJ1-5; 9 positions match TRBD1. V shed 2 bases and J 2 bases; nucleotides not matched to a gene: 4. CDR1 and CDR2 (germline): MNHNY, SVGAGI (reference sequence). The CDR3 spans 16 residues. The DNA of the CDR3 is TGTGCCAGCAGTTACCCGGGACAGGGTGGCAATCAGCCCCAGCATTTT. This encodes CASSYPGQGGNQPQHF.

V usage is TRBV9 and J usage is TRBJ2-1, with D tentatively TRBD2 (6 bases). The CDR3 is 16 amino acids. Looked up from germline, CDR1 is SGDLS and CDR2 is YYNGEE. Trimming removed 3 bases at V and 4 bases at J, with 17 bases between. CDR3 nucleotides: TGTGCCAGCAGCGCCAGGCCGGGGGTCCCTTACAATGAGCAGTTCTTC. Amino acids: CASSARPGVPYNEQFF.

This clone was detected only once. The CDR3 loop reads CASGSRGGWYEQYF. CDR3 nucleotide sequence: TGTGCCAGCGGCTCCAGGGGCGGATGGTACGAGCAGTACTTC. The chain combines TRBV28 with TRBJ2-7, with a tentative D call TRBD1 (6 bases). This CDR3 has 14 residues. Germline lookup yields CDR1 MDHEN and CDR2 SYDVKM. The V end lost 8 bases, the J end lost 4 bases, and 18 bases lay between the germline ends.

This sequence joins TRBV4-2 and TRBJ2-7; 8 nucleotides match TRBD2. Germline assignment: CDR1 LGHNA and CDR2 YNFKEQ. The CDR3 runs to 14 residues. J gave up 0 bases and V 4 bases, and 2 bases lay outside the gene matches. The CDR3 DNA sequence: TGTGCCAGCAGCCGGACTAGCAGCTCCTACGAGCAGTACTTC. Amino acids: CASSRTSSSYEQYF.

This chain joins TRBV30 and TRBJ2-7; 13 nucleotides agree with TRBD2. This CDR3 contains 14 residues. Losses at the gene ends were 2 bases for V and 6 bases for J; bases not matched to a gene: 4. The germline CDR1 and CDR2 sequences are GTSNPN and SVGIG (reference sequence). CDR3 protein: CAWSSGTSGTEQYF. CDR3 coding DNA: TGTGCCTGGAGTTCCGGGACTAGCGGGACCGAGCAGTACTTC.

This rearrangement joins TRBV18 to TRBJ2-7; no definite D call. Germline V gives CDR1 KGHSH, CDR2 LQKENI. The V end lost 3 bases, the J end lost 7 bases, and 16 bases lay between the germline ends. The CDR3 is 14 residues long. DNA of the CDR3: TGTGCCAGCTCACCCAGAATTCCACCATGGGAGCAGTACTTC. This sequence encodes CASSPRIPPWEQYF.

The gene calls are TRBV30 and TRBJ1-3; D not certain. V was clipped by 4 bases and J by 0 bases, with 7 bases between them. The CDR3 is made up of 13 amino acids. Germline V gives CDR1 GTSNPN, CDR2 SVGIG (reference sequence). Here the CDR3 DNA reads TGTGCCTGGATTGTGATCTCTGGAAACACCATATATTTT. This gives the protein CAWIVISGNTIYF.

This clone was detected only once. As DNA, the CDR3 is TGTGCCAGCAGTTACTCTTATGGGGCGCCTGAAGCTTTCTTT. Translating it yields CASSYSYGAPEAFF. This chain uses TRBV6-6 with TRBJ1-1; TRBD1 might be the D (5 bases). Germline V gene sequence: CDR1 MNHNY, CDR2 SVGAGI (reference sequence). The CDR3 contains 14 residues. Trimming cost V 0 bases and J 6 bases, with 11 bases left between them.

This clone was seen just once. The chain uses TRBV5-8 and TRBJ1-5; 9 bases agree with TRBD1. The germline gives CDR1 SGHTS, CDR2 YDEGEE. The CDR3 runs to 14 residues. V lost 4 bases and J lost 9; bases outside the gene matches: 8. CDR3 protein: CASSIGTGLWPQHF. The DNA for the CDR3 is TGTGCCAGCAGCATCGGGACAGGGTTGTGGCCCCAGCATTTT.